These 14 T cell receptor beta chains came from one sample sequenced in a study of molecular identifiers for immune sequencing clone quantification. In TCRdb, the PCR reads were re-called with MiXCR into one record per CDR3 protein. The sample shows hundreds of thousands of distinct CDR3 sequences, 25% of them seen only once. The specimen sequenced was naive CD8+ T cells from blood, with Jurkat cell RNA spiked in. Subset reported: FACS-sorted CD8+CD4-CCR7+CD45RA+ naive T cells. These TCRs come from a human donor in good health. Some libraries in this study had Jurkat cell RNA spiked in.

As regards this clonotype: Sequence at one end of the junction differs from germline and may be a read error. The chain has TRBV14 and TRBJ1-1; D uncertain. Germline lookup yields CDR1 SGHDN and CDR2 FVKESK. CDR3 length: 13 amino acids. CDR3 nucleotides: TGTGCCAGCAGCCAAGTGCTGAACACTGTAGCTTTCTTT. Translated: CASSQVLNTVAFF.

The V and J genes are TRBV27 and TRBJ2-7; the D is unclear. Per germline, CDR1 MNHEY and CDR2 SMNVEV (reference sequence). V gave up 2 bases and J gave up 4 bases, with 9 bases separating them. The CDR3 totals 13 residues. The CDR3 sequence is CASSLGILYEQYF. The CDR3 DNA follows: TGTGCCAGCAGTTTAGGCATCCTTTACGAGCAGTACTTC.

This clonotype appeared many times. V and J are TRBV18 and TRBJ2-5, with D perhaps TRBD1 (5 bases). This CDR3 region has 14 residues. Germline lookup yields CDR1 KGHSH and CDR2 LQKENI. With 3 bases removed from V and 5 bases from J, the gap between germline ends came to 13 bases. The CDR3 region has the DNA TGTGCCAGCTCACCCGACAGTATATTGGAGACCCAGTACTTC. It codes for CASSPDSILETQYF.

This clonotype was seen a few times. The chain uses TRBV19 and TRBJ2-1; 11 bases match TRBD2. CDR3 size: 14 residues. Germline V lookup: CDR1 LNHDA, CDR2 SQIVND (reference sequence). V shed 8 bases, J shed 7 bases, and the junction held 7 bases outside the gene matches. This chain's CDR3 is CASATSGISNEQFF. In DNA form, the CDR3 reads TGTGCCAGTGCGACTAGCGGGATCTCGAATGAGCAGTTCTTC.

Ten or more counts support this clonotype. The chain joins TRBV7-3 to TRBJ2-3, with a tentative D call TRBD1 (6 bases). In germline, CDR1 is SGHTA, CDR2 FQGTGA. V gave up 4 bases and J gave up 0 bases, with 11 bases separating them. The CDR3 extends over 15 amino acids. The CDR3 DNA is TGTGCCAGCAGCTCCGCCCAGGGGAGCACAGATACGCAGTATTTT. It specifies CASSSAQGSTDTQYF.

This clonotype was counted only a few times. The V and J genes are TRBV6-5 and TRBJ1-1; D remains ambiguous. CDR3 length: 15 amino acids. Between the trimmed V and J ends, which lost 5 bases and 3 bases, there was a span of 16 bases. Per the germline V gene, CDR1 is MNHEY and CDR2 is SVGAGI. CDR3 DNA sequence: TGTGCCAGCAGTCCTCGGGTCCAGTTGGACACTGAAGCTTTCTTT. Translating it yields CASSPRVQLDTEAFF.

The chain recombines TRBV14 with TRBJ1-2; no firm D call. The CDR3 runs 13 residues. V was pared by 1 base and J by 4 bases, with 7 bases between. The germline V gene has CDR1 SGHDN and CDR2 FVKESK. The CDR3 reads CASSQGAIYGYTF. The CDR3 nucleotides are TGTGCCAGCAGCCAAGGAGCGATCTATGGCTACACCTTC.

The chain has TRBV7-9 and TRBJ2-1; a possible D gene is TRBD2 (5 bases). The germline gives CDR1 SEHNR, CDR2 FQNEAQ (reference sequence). The CDR3 covers 19 residues. The V end lost 5 bases, the J end lost 9 bases, and 32 bases lay between the germline ends. CDR3 sequence reads: CASSPPRWVDAREDTEQFF. The CDR3 coding sequence is TGTGCCAGCAGCCCCCCGAGGTGGGTTGACGCCCGGGAAGATACTGAGCAGTTCTTC.

This clonotype was observed a few times. Without the conserved terminal phenylalanine or tryptophan, this CDR3 likely stems from a read error. This chain's CDR3 is CASSARQGASHEQYL. CDR3 bases: TGCGCCAGCAGCGCGAGACAGGGCGCATCACACGAGCAGTACCTC. The rearrangement links TRBV5-1 to TRBJ2-7; 7 bases agree with TRBD1. The V gene end was trimmed by 4 bases and the J gene end by 5 bases; junction bases not matched to a gene: 12. In germline, CDR1 is SGHRS, CDR2 YFSETQ. This CDR3 comprises 15 residues.

V gene TRBV4-3 combines with J gene TRBJ1-6, with a tentative D call TRBD1 (5 bases). The CDR3 sequence is 17 residues long. In germline, CDR1 is LGHNA, CDR2 YSLEER. V was clipped by 0 bases and J by 8 bases, with 17 bases between them. In DNA form, the CDR3 reads TGCGCCAGCAGCCAAGATAATCGAGGGACCTTAGATTCACCCCTCCACTTT. Translating gives CASSQDNRGTLDSPLHF.

The genes are TRBV4-2 and TRBJ2-3; unclear D gene. The germline V and J ends were trimmed by 0 bases and 6 bases, with 16 bases remaining between them. The CDR3 runs to 16 residues. Germline CDR1 and CDR2: LGHNA and YNFKEQ. The CDR3 DNA follows: TGTGCCAGCAGCCAAGATGGGCCCCCCATTATGGATACGCAGTATTTT. Residues: CASSQDGPPIMDTQYF.

This chain uses TRBV30 with TRBJ2-3, with D perhaps matching TRBD2 (5 bases). Germline V gene data show CDR1 as GTSNPN and CDR2 as SVGIG (reference sequence). The ends were cut back, 0 bases at V and 0 bases at J, with 19 bases in the middle. The CDR3 is 18 amino acids. CDR3 coding DNA: TGTGCCTGGAGTGTAGGCCCGCACCCAGGCGGGAGCACAGATACGCAGTATTTT. It translates to CAWSVGPHPGGSTDTQYF.

With respect to this clonotype: It differs at one base from a far larger clone, so likely a read error. The V gene is TRBV7-2, the J gene TRBJ1-1; no definite D call. Germline V gene data show CDR1 as SGHTA and CDR2 as FQGNSA. The length of the CDR3 is 13 residues. CDR3 in amino acids: CASGLDGGTEAFF. The CDR3 nucleotides are TGTGCCAGCGGCTTAGATGGAGGCACTGAAGCTTTCTTT. Variable domain in full (rest from reference TRBV7-2 and TRBJ1-1): GAGVSQSPSNKVTEKGKDVELRCDPISGHTALYWYRQSLGQGLEFLIYFQGNSAPDKSGLPSDRFSAERTGGSVSTLTIQRTQQEDSAVYLCASGLDGGTEAFFGQGTRLTVV.

The rearrangement joins TRBV7-9 to TRBJ2-1; 8 positions match TRBD1. The germline CDR1 and CDR2 sequences are SEHNR and FQNEAQ (reference sequence). V lost 5 bases, J lost 8 bases, and 2 bases stayed unmatched. CDR3 size: 12 residues. The CDR3 here is CASSRQGYEQFF. CDR3 DNA sequence: TGTGCCAGCAGCAGACAGGGGTATGAGCAGTTCTTC.